This T cell receptor (beta chain) stems from a study of blood T cell repertoires in COVID-19. At the level of the study: Collection of acute and convalescent COVID-19 samples took place in the United States, Italy and Spain. Sources were T cells, B-cell-depleted T cells, or PBMCs; the material itself was cDNA or gDNA.

Trimming removed 1 base from V and 1 base from J; junction bases left unmatched: 6. This CDR3 contains 16 residues. Germline lookup yields CDR1 LNHDA and CDR2 SQIVND (reference sequence). In its sample, this clone was seen a few times. Authors' analysis steps: Counts of nucleated cells, estimated from reference gene primer amplification, were obtained. Profiling relied on immunoSEQ multiplex PCR, and the TCRdb table lists in-frame clones only, not all of them. From that table come the V and J calls and clone size; the DNA was used to work out D and trimming. The sample has 250,000 to 300,000 clones, 81% seen once.

Material for sequencing was peripheral blood. This TCR came from a woman aged 55-70 years with active or convalescent COVID-19. V gene TRBV19 combines with J gene TRBJ2-7; the match to TRBD1 covers 8 bases. CDR3 bases: TGTGCCAGTAGTATAGGGACAGGGAGCCCTTCCTACGAGCAGTACTTC. This sequence encodes CASSIGTGSPSYEQYF. Full variable domain (outside the CDR3, taken from reference TRBV19 and TRBJ2-7): DGGITQSPKYLFRKEGQNVTLSCEQNLNHDAMYWYRQDPGQGLRLIYYSQIVNDFQKGDIAEGYSVSREKKESFPLTVTSAQKNPTAFYLCASSIGTGSPSYEQYFGPGTRLTVT.